This T cell receptor (beta chain) emerged from a study of shared clonotypes between healthy human individuals. Whole-study findings and limits: The study found 4.5% to 5% of naive CD4 clonotypes shared across a few donors. When compared with the clonotypes that were shared by all four sorted-subset donors, the non-shared clonotypes turned out to have lower generation probabilities.

V lost 1 base, J lost 7 bases, and 7 bases stayed unmatched. Germline values: CDR1 SEHNR, CDR2 FQNEAQ (reference sequence). This CDR3 has 14 amino acids. CD45RO-negative cells were positively selected for CCR7, leaving out terminally differentiated effector memory CD45RA+ cells. Comments on this clone: Its antigen is currently unknown.

Produced via immunoSEQ multiplex PCR; TCRdb's table is partial and in-frame only. The sample records about 2.1 million clones, just over 90% being singletons. Sequencing was carried out using naive CD8+ T cells from PBMCs. This chain joins TRBV7-9 and TRBJ2-7, with TRBD2 matching over 7 bases. This TCR derives from a man aged 18 to 30 in good health. Some clones in this sample may be carry-over from other donors' samples. Here the CDR3 reads CASSLVLAEGEQYF. CDR3 bases: TGTGCCAGCAGCTTAGTTCTAGCGGAAGGGGAGCAGTACTTC.